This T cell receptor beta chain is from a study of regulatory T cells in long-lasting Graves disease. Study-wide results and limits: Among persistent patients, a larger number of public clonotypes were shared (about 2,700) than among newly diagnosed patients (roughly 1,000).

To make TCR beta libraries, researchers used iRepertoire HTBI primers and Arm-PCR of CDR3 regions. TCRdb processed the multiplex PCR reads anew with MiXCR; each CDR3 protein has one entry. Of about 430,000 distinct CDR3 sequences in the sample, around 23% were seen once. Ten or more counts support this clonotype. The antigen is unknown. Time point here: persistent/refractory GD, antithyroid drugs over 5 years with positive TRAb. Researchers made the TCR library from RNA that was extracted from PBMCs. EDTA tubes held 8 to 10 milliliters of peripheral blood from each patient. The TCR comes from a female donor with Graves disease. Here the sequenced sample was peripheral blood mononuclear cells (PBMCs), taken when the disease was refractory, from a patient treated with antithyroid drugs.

The CDR3 here is CSAPRRTGVYGYTF. The CDR3 DNA reads as TGCAGTGCTCCGCGGAGGACGGGGGTCTATGGCTACACCTTC. The V gene is TRBV20-1, the J gene TRBJ1-2, with D perhaps matching TRBD1 (5 bases). Trimming stripped 5 bases from V and 4 bases from J, with 17 bases between. The CDR3 is 14 residues long. Germline CDR1 reads DFQATT; CDR2 reads SNEGSKA (reference sequence).